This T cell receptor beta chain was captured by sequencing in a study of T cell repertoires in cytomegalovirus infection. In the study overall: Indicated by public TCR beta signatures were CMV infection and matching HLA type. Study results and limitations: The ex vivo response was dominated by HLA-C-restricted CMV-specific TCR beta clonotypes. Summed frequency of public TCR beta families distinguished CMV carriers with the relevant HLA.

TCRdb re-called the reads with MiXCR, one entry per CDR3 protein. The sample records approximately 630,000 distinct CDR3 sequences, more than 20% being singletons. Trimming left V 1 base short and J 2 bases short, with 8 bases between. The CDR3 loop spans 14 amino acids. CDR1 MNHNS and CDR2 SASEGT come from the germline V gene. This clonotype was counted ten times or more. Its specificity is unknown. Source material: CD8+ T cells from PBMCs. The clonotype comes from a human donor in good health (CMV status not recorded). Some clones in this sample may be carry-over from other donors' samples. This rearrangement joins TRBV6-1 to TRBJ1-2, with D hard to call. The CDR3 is CASSEDNRNYGYTF. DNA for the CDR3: TGTGCCAGCAGTGAAGACAACAGAAACTATGGCTACACCTTC.